Presented here are 28 T cell receptor beta chains from one specimen sequenced in a study of cytomegalovirus exposure and HLA in healthy donors. The study ran its PCR with 60 Vbeta and 13 Jbeta primers. The assay was immunoSEQ multiplex PCR, and TCRdb's table has in-frame clones only and misses some. The sample has roughly 200,000 clones, around 77% seen once. The specimen sequenced was PBMCs. The source is a woman aged 25 to 39 in good health and CMV-seronegative.

The gene calls are TRBV7-9 and TRBJ2-2; 10 positions agree with TRBD1. CDR1 is SEHNR and CDR2 is FQNEAQ in the germline V gene (reference sequence). After removal of 5 bases from V and 4 bases from J, the junction contained 13 bases not matched to a gene. This CDR3 is built from 18 residues. CDR3 amino acids: CASSHIGIGTGVTGELFF. In DNA form, the CDR3 reads TGTGCCAGCAGCCACATAGGCATCGGGACAGGGGTCACCGGGGAGCTGTTTTTT. Filled out from reference TRBV7-9 and TRBJ2-2, the complete variable domain reads DTGVSQNPRHKITKRGQNVTFRCDPISEHNRLYWYRQTLGQGPEFLTYFQNEAQLEKSRLLSDRFSAERPKGSFSTLEIQRTEQGDSAMYLCASSHIGIGTGVTGELFFGEGSRLTVL.

The V call is TRBV5-4, the J call TRBJ2-7; 11 positions agree with TRBD2. J was trimmed by 6 bases and V by 4 bases; bases with no gene match: 9. This CDR3 contains 15 residues. CDR1 is SGHNT, CDR2 YYREEE, per germline (reference sequence). The CDR3 bases are TGTGCCAGCAGCCTGGGGACTAGCGGAAAGGGCGAGCAGTACTTC. Translated, it gives CASSLGTSGKGEQYF.

V gene TRBV6-1 combines with J gene TRBJ1-1; TRBD1 aligns across 8 bases. The CDR3 has 15 amino acids. Trimming at V came to 6 bases and at J to 3 bases, leaving 9 bases not matched to a gene. The germline V gene has CDR1 MNHNS and CDR2 SASEGT. CDR3 region: CASSRTGFLDTEAFF. The CDR3 region has the DNA TGTGCCAGCAGCCGGACAGGGTTCCTGGACACTGAAGCTTTCTTT.

The J gene is TRBJ1-5, the V gene TRBV2; D call uncertain. CDR1 SNHLY and CDR2 FYNNEI come from the germline V gene. The CDR3 sequence is 12 residues long. The V end lost 5 bases, the J end lost 12 bases, and 14 bases lay between the germline ends. CDR3 bases: TGTGCCAGCAGTACCATATCAGGATTCCAGCATTTT. Protein: CASSTISGFQHF.

V usage is TRBV5-1 and J usage is TRBJ1-2; 8 nucleotides match TRBD1. Germline CDR1 SGHRS, CDR2 YFSETQ. The CDR3 has 14 amino acids. V lost 0 bases and J lost 7; bases outside the gene matches: 5. CDR3 coding DNA: TGCGCCAGCAGCTTGGGGGCAGGGGGCGCTGGCTACACCTTC. It codes for CASSLGAGGAGYTF. Based on the CDR3 plus reference TRBV5-1 and TRBJ1-2, the full variable domain is KAGVTQTPRYLIKTRGQQVTLSCSPISGHRSVSWYQQTPGQGLQFLFEYFSETQRNKGNFPGRFSGRQFSNSRSEMNVSTLELGDSALYLCASSLGAGGAGYTFGSGTRLTVV.

V is TRBV4-1 and J is TRBJ1-3; D gene ambiguous. The V end lost 4 bases, the J end lost 6 bases, and 16 bases lay between the germline ends. The germline V gene has CDR1 MGHRA and CDR2 YSYEKL. The CDR3 spans 15 residues. The CDR3 protein is CASSPTQARLNTIYF. The DNA of the CDR3 is TGCGCCAGCAGCCCAACCCAAGCCCGGTTAAACACCATATATTTT.

The table lists this clone with a few counts. V and J are TRBV30 and TRBJ2-5, with 8 bases matching TRBD1. Matching the DNA end better, TRBJ2-7 makes the J call doubtful. Germline V CDR1 and CDR2: GTSNPN, SVGIG (reference sequence). This CDR3 comprises 12 residues. For the CDR3, the DNA is TGTGCCTTATGGACAGGGACCTACGAGCAGTACTTC. This codes for CALWTGTYEQYF.

The chain has TRBV7-2 and TRBJ2-3, with 8 positions matching TRBD1. V lost 4 bases and J lost 4; bases outside the gene matches: 4. CDR1 SGHTA and CDR2 FQGNSA come from the germline V gene. The CDR3 covers 14 residues. CDR3 amino acids: CASSYGQGPDTQYF. CDR3 coding DNA: TGTGCCAGCAGCTACGGACAGGGCCCAGATACGCAGTATTTT.

The table lists this clone with a few counts. This sequence joins TRBV5-6 and TRBJ2-3, with D maybe TRBD2 (5 bases). Germline-derived CDR1 and CDR2 are SGHDT and YYEEEE. This CDR3 spans 15 amino acids. V was trimmed by 3 bases and J by 1 base, leaving 12 bases between them. The CDR3 DNA sequence: TGTGCCAGCAGCTCCGGACTTACTGGCACAGATACGCAGTATTTT. Translated, it gives CASSSGLTGTDTQYF.

This chain connects TRBV28 to TRBJ2-6, with 7 bases lining up with TRBD1. V shed 8 bases and J 0 bases; nucleotides not matched to a gene: 10. Germline V lookup: CDR1 MDHEN, CDR2 SYDVKM. The CDR3 spans 17 residues. The CDR3 sequence: CASRAPGQYSGANVLTF. As DNA, the CDR3 is TGTGCCAGCCGGGCTCCGGGACAGTACTCTGGGGCCAACGTCCTGACTTTC.

About this clone: The junction shows a germline mismatch at one end, possibly a read error. J is TRBJ2-2 and V is TRBV7-9; D uncertain. The CDR3 runs to 14 residues. Germline CDR1 SEHNR, CDR2 FQNEAQ (reference sequence). The CDR3 region is CSSSLNRNTGELFF. CDR3 DNA sequence: TGTTCCAGCAGCTTAAACAGGAACACCGGGGAGCTGTTTTTT.

V gene TRBV12-5 combines with J gene TRBJ1-5, with TRBD1 as a possible D gene (6 bases). Trimming left V 5 bases short and J 0 bases short, with 17 bases between. CDR1 is LGHNT, CDR2 FRNRAP, per germline. The CDR3 extends over 17 amino acids. The CDR3 DNA reads TGTGCTAGTGGTGTCATCGGGACACATCTTAGCAATCAGCCCCAGCATTTT. This encodes CASGVIGTHLSNQPQHF.

The chain joins TRBV2 to TRBJ1-2; D gene unclear. The CDR3 is made up of 12 amino acids. V was shortened by 4 bases and J by 4 bases, with 7 bases between the two germline ends. Per the germline V gene, CDR1 is SNHLY and CDR2 is FYNNEI. The CDR3 coding sequence is TGTGCCAGCAGTGGGGAGGGCTATGGCTACACCTTC. It specifies CASSGEGYGYTF. The full variable domain, completed using reference TRBV2 and TRBJ1-2, is EPEVTQTPSHQVTQMGQEVILRCVPISNHLYFYWYRQILGQKVEFLVSFYNNEISEKSEIFDDQFSVERPDGSNFTLKIRSTKLEDSAMYFCASSGEGYGYTFGSGTRLTVV.

V and J are TRBV6-1 and TRBJ1-1, with D tentatively TRBD1 (6 bases). Germline CDR1 is MNHNS and CDR2 is SASEGT. The ends were cut back, 2 bases at V and 4 bases at J, with 11 bases in the middle. This CDR3 spans 14 amino acids. The CDR3 here is CASSETGRGTEAFF. The DNA of the CDR3 is TGTGCCAGCAGTGAAACAGGCAGGGGCACTGAAGCTTTCTTT.

V is TRBV30 and J is TRBJ1-2; possibly TRBD1 for D (6 bases). CDR1 is GTSNPN and CDR2 is SVGIG in the germline V gene (reference sequence). The CDR3 extends over 13 amino acids. Between the trimmed V and J ends, which lost 2 bases and 2 bases, there was a span of 9 bases. The DNA for the CDR3 is TGTGCCTGGAGTATACAGGGCAACTATGGCTACACCTTC. It encodes CAWSIQGNYGYTF.

This clone appeared a single time. CDR3 nucleotide sequence: TGTGCCAGCAGCTCCCGGGTCTCGGACTACGAGCAGTACTTC. Translation gives CASSSRVSDYEQYF. The rearrangement links TRBV13 to TRBJ2-7; no firm D call. The length of the CDR3 is 14 residues. Germline CDR1 reads PRHDT; CDR2 reads FYEKMQ (reference sequence). V was shortened by 4 bases and J by 3 bases, with 13 bases between the two germline ends.

The CDR3 bases are TGTGCCAGTAGCTCGACAGGGTTGCAGAGGGAAGCTTTCTTT. Encoded protein: CASSSTGLQREAFF. The chain couples TRBV19 to TRBJ1-1, with 7 positions matching TRBD1. The CDR3 contains 14 residues. Germline assignment: CDR1 LNHDA and CDR2 SQIVND (reference sequence). Trimming cost V 6 bases and J 8 bases; bases outside gene matches: 12.

The table lists this clone with a count of one. J is TRBJ1-2 and V is TRBV29-1, with D uncertain. The CDR3 consists of 9 residues. CDR1 and CDR2 from the germline V gene are SQVTM and ANQGSEA. With 3 bases removed from V and 8 bases from J, the gap between germline ends came to 4 bases. CDR3 amino acids: CSVERGYTF. CDR3 DNA: TGCAGCGTTGAGAGGGGCTACACCTTC. Combining the CDR3 with reference TRBV29-1 and TRBJ1-2 gives the whole variable domain SAVISQKPSRDICQRGTSLTIQCQVDSQVTMMFWYRQQPGQSLTLIATANQGSEATYESGFVIDKFPISRPNLTFSTLTVSNMSPEDSSIYLCSVERGYTFGSGTRLTVV.

CDR3 region: CAWSTRGPSTNEKLFF. The CDR3 coding sequence is TGTGCCTGGAGTACCAGGGGGCCCTCAACTAATGAAAAACTGTTTTTT. The genes are TRBV30 and TRBJ1-4, with TRBD1 identical over 8 bases. The germline gives CDR1 GTSNPN, CDR2 SVGIG (reference sequence). V was pared by 2 bases and J by 0 bases, with 5 bases of the junction left unmatched. The length of the CDR3 is 16 residues.

The chain links TRBV4-2 to TRBJ2-1; 14 positions match TRBD2. Trimming cost V 2 bases and J 2 bases; bases outside gene matches: 11. The CDR3 totals 20 residues. CDR1 is LGHNA, CDR2 YNFKEQ, per germline. Written as DNA, the CDR3 is TGTGCCAGCAGCCAATCACCGGGACTAGCGGGAGAGGGGGCCTACAATGAGCAGTTCTTC. It is translated as CASSQSPGLAGEGAYNEQFF.

The DNA for the CDR3 is TGTGCCTGGAGTGTCGGACAGGGCCTGGGCTACACCTTC. This gives the protein CAWSVGQGLGYTF. The chain recombines TRBV30 with TRBJ1-2, with 8 positions matching TRBD1. The CDR3 loop spans 13 amino acids. The V and J ends lost 0 bases and 8 bases, in that order; junction bases with no gene match: 5. CDR1 is GTSNPN, CDR2 SVGIG, per germline (reference sequence).

The V and J genes are TRBV28 and TRBJ2-7; D perhaps matches TRBD2 (5 bases). The V end lost 8 bases, the J end lost 0 bases, and 17 bases lay between the germline ends. This CDR3 has 15 amino acids. Germline V gene data show CDR1 as MDHEN and CDR2 as SYDVKM. CDR3 in amino acids: CASEPRKLVSYEQYF. DNA of the CDR3: TGTGCCAGCGAACCCCGGAAACTAGTCTCCTACGAGCAGTACTTC.

The chain links TRBV5-4 to TRBJ1-1; D remains ambiguous. The CDR3 runs to 14 residues. V was trimmed by 5 bases and J by 1 base, leaving 12 bases between them. From germline, CDR1 is SGHNT and CDR2 YYREEE (reference sequence). The CDR3 here is CASSTAGENTEAFF. The CDR3 DNA sequence: TGTGCCAGCAGTACGGCCGGGGAGAACACTGAAGCTTTCTTT.

The V gene is TRBV7-9, the J gene TRBJ1-3; no clear D gene. V lost 5 bases to trimming and J lost 9 bases, with 17 bases between them. Germline lookup yields CDR1 SEHNR and CDR2 FQNEAQ (reference sequence). This CDR3 spans 14 amino acids. The CDR3 region has the DNA TGTGCCAGCAGCCCCTGGGCCCCGGAAACCACCATATATTTT. Protein product: CASSPWAPETTIYF.

The chain is built from TRBV27 and TRBJ1-5; weak D call: TRBD1 (6 bases). The germline gives CDR1 MNHEY, CDR2 SMNVEV (reference sequence). The ends were cut back, 6 bases at V and 1 base at J, with 16 bases in the middle. The CDR3 is 16 amino acids. In nucleotides, the CDR3 is TGTGCCAGCAGCCCGACTACAGGGCCCAGCAATCAGCCCCAGCATTTT. Translation: CASSPTTGPSNQPQHF.

This clone was counted once. The chain links TRBV2 to TRBJ1-4; D possibly corresponds to TRBD1 (5 bases). CDR3 length: 13 residues. The V gene's germline CDR1 is SNHLY and CDR2 FYNNEI. Trimming left V 5 bases short and J 8 bases short, with 12 bases between. CDR3: CASSRGRGEKLFF. The CDR3 nucleotides read TGTGCCAGCAGTCGGGGCCGGGGGGAAAAACTGTTTTTT.

The chain combines TRBV5-6 with TRBJ2-1; TRBD2 might be the D (5 bases). The CDR3 totals 14 residues. Germline CDR1 SGHDT, CDR2 YYEEEE. V was pared by 0 bases and J by 9 bases, with 13 bases between. The CDR3 region has the DNA TGTGCCAGCAGCTTGGACTGGGGAGCAATTGAGCAGTTCTTC. Its translation is CASSLDWGAIEQFF.

The chain employs TRBV6-5 and TRBJ1-2, with 7 bases matching TRBD1. J was trimmed by 7 bases and V by 7 bases; bases with no gene match: 9. The CDR3 length is 13 residues. Germline CDR1 reads MNHEY; CDR2 reads SVGAGI. The CDR3 loop reads CASNSRGIRGYTF. CDR3 DNA: TGTGCCAGCAACAGCAGGGGGATCCGTGGCTACACCTTC.